This TCR beta chain was identified during a study of cytomegalovirus exposure and HLA in healthy donors. Both 60 Vbeta primers and 13 Jbeta primers went into the PCR. Profiling relied on immunoSEQ multiplex PCR, and the TCRdb table lists in-frame clones only, not all of them. The table has hundreds of thousands of clones, almost 80% seen once. CDR3 length: 16 residues. V was clipped by 0 bases and J by 3 bases, with 14 bases between them. Germline loops: CDR1 SGHRS, CDR2 YFSETQ. Healthy donors of bone marrow made up the group. The V and J genes are TRBV5-1 and TRBJ2-3; D is possibly TRBD1 (6 bases). The material sequenced was PBMCs. The receptor's source is a male donor in good health and CMV-seronegative. CDR3 nucleotide sequence: TGCGCCAGCAGCTTGGAGATCGCAGGGGCTACAGATACGCAGTATTTT. Translated: CASSLEIAGATDTQYF.